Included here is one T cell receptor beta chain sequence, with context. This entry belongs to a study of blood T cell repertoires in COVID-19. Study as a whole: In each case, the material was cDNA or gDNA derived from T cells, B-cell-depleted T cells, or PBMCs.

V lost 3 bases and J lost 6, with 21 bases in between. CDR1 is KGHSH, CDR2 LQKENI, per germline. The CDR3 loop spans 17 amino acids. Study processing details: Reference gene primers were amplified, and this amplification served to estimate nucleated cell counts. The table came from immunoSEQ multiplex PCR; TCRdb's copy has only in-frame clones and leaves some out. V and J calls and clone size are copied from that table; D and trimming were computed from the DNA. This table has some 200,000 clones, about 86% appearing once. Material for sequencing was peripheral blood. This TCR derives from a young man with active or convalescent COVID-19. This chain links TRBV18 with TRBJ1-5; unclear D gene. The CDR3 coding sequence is TGTGCCAGCTCACCTGCGGGCGGCCTCCTCCGAGGTCAGCCCCAGCATTTT. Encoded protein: CASSPAGGLLRGQPQHF.